The clone carrying this T cell receptor (beta chain) turned up a few times. What it binds is not known. Each diagnosis drew on symptoms, thyroxine, TRAb, thyroid ultrasound and orbital computed tomography findings. This entry comes from a study of T cells in Graves' hyperthyroidism and ophthalmopathy. Study outcomes and limitations: The majority of expanded thyroid clonotypes above 0.001 also appeared in blood. A model of 13 V-J features distinguished ophthalmopathy from stable hyperthyroidism.

Authors of the study amplified TCR beta CDR3 regions from RNA transcripts. The HTBI primer set served for first-round RT-PCR of the TCR CDR3. TCRdb re-derived calls from the multiplex PCR reads in MiXCR, one entry per CDR3 protein. In the table there are approximately 600,000 distinct CDR3 sequences, roughly 20% of which are singletons. The CDR3 contains 15 residues. V lost 5 bases and J lost 5; bases outside the gene matches: 11. CDR1 is SGHTA and CDR2 is FQGNSA in the germline V gene. This clonotype was sampled from a man younger than 45 with Graves' ophthalmopathy. Sequencing was carried out using blood. This chain uses TRBV7-2 with TRBJ2-5; 7 bases agree with TRBD2. The CDR3 sequence is CASSPTVGGWETQYF. CDR3 in DNA: TGTGCCAGCAGCCCAACCGTCGGGGGGTGGGAGACCCAGTACTTC.